This T cell receptor (beta chain) is from a study of PD-L1 blockade in urothelial cancer. Measured with immunoSEQ multiplex PCR; TCRdb has only the in-frame clones, and not every one. The sample contains 50,000 to 55,000 clones, more than 70% of which appear only once. The time point here: pretreatment peripheral blood. This TCR was recovered from a man in his sixties with urothelial cancer. Source: PBMCs, taken around atezolizumab (anti-PD-L1) treatment.

CDR3 DNA: TGTGCCAGCTTCGAGCGGGAAGCCGTACTAGAGACCCAGTACTTC. Amino acids: CASFEREAVLETQYF. The rearrangement joins TRBV2 to TRBJ2-5, with 7 bases lining up with TRBD2. CDR1 and CDR2 (germline): SNHLY, FYNNEI. V was clipped by 8 bases and J by 4 bases; unmatched bases: 13. This CDR3 comprises 15 residues.